The clone carrying this T cell receptor (beta chain) was observed a handful of times. Its cognate antigen is unknown. This sample is part of a study of T-cell reconstitution after alpha-beta-depleted transplantation in children. This CDR3 is 15 amino acids long. V lost 6 bases, J lost 1 base, and 13 bases lay in between. Study observations and caveats: A year post-transplant, T-cell counts and diversity derived mostly from newly produced T cells. In patients about two months after transplant, alpha-beta T cells reportedly arose from several hundred expanded graft clones. For some patients, TCRbeta diversity was high at day 60 because of recipient T cells and thymic progenitors that survived.

As it was prepared, the TCRbeta library received unique molecular identifiers. One entry per CDR3 protein, called by TCRdb with MiXCR from the PCR reads. The repertoire has 700,000 to 950,000 distinct CDR3 sequences, 16% of them found once; the top ten carry roughly 5%. The chain carries TRBV12-3 or TRBV12-4 and TRBJ1-5; D not resolved. The sequence was collected from a male patient younger than 18 who had a stem cell transplant for acute lymphoblastic leukemia, so the T cells may come from the graft donor. The material sequenced was PBMCs, mostly from graft donor cells, taken 360 days after TCRalphabeta/CD19-depleted stem cell transplant. In DNA form, the CDR3 reads TGTGCCAGCAGACTACACGATTTCAGCAATCAGCCCCAGCATTTT. It is translated as CASRLHDFSNQPQHF.